This T cell receptor (beta chain) derives from a study of cytomegalovirus exposure and HLA in healthy donors. Study-level results: Earlier analysis found most TCR beta V segments productive about 90% or about 30% of the time.

PCR involved 60 Vbeta and 13 Jbeta primers. Original analysis: Later, some 79 million unique TCR beta chains were counted in an analysis, and some 9.9 million of them were shared. Assay: immunoSEQ multiplex PCR; the TCRdb copy retains only in-frame clones and omits some. The V and J calls and clone size are taken from that table; D and trimming were inferred from the DNA. The repertoire holds over 150,000 clones, with more than 60% as singletons. V was trimmed by 0 bases and J by 8 bases, leaving 13 bases between them. There are 14 residues in the CDR3. CDR1 is SEHNR and CDR2 is FQNEAQ in the germline V gene (reference sequence). A remark on this clone: Its cognate antigen is unknown.

Sequenced material: PBMCs. This receptor was identified in a man between 40 and 49 years old in good health and CMV-seronegative. This sequence joins TRBV7-9 and TRBJ1-2; D remains ambiguous. DNA for the CDR3: TGTGCCAGCAGCTTAGCGGCCCAGAATACGGGCTACACCTTC. Its translation is CASSLAAQNTGYTF.